This T cell receptor beta chain derives from a study of identical twins (dated by TCRdb to the mid-2010s). Regarding the complete study: To test whether fetal clonotypes persist, the study used deep sequencing on TCR alpha and beta repertoires from monozygotic twins, unrelated adults of various ages, and cord blood. To rule out contamination, replicate twin experiments were performed at different times with different library preparation protocols.

Library creation used 5' RACE. Instrument used: Illumina HiSeq 2000. Template switching introduced a universal primer binding site; the final cDNA contained a unique molecular identifier, enabling accurate counting of TCR cDNA molecules. Specific primers in the conserved constant-segment region were used to synthesize first-strand cDNA for the TCR alpha and beta chains. To control for contamination, every cDNA library carried two barcodes: a SMART-Mk sample barcode plus Illumina barcodes. TruSeq adapter sequences along with Illumina sample barcodes were introduced in two successive PCR steps. Sequencing of the TCR alpha and beta cDNA libraries was done on the Illumina HiSeq platform using custom primers. The paper's processing steps were these. MiGEC was used to process raw reads and extract unique molecular identifiers, and MiXCR was used to find CDR3 positions. Recombination models were inferred per individual with the repgenHMM and IGoR tools using an EM algorithm. The tcR package in R was used for shared clonotype analysis, with sharing normalized by the product of cloneset sizes. To study raw recombination without the effects of thymic and clonal selection, out-of-frame nonproductive sequences were analyzed. TCRdb redid the processing of the public reads, applying fastp at Q25 and MiXCR, and retained in-frame beta chains. Entries are consolidated by CDR3 protein sequence, retaining the most common genes and DNA. These V and J calls originate from TCRdb's pipeline instead of the authors' own analysis. The sample table shows a few hundred thousand distinct CDR3 sequences, and about 8% are seen once. In total, the top ten clones hold 3% to 3.5% of the sample.

CDR1 is given as SGHAT and CDR2 as FQNNGV, both from the germline V gene. V lost 1 base and J lost 5 bases; the stretch between them is 8 bases long. The CDR3 covers 13 residues, taking in both the cysteine and the phenylalanine. The CDR3 DNA has 39 bases and is translated from base 1. Broader findings and caveats from the paper: Out-of-frame TCR alpha sharing in monozygotic twins was systematically underestimated by recombination models, whereas sharing between unrelated individuals was in agreement with the recombination models. Invariant T cells such as MAIT and iNKT could partly confound zero-insertion analyses, although diverse VJ usage argued against such confounding for most clonotypes. Abundant cord blood beta clonotypes had fewer insertions, young adult naive repertoires showed a similar but weaker trend, and memory repertoires showed no such trend. Compared with coincidental sharing between unrelated individuals, an excess of low generation-probability sequences was observed among out-of-frame TCR alpha sequences shared between twins. Because the same donors could not be followed over many years, the conclusions relied on cross-sectional statistical analysis. In beta out-of-frame sequences, excess twin sharing was weaker, because having fewer shared sequences lowered the signal-to-noise ratio.

Every donor was a healthy Caucasian. Three pairs of female monozygotic twins, all aged roughly 18 to 29 years, were included in the twin cohort. Positive isolation kits from Invitrogen were used to isolate CD4+ and CD8+ T cell populations. This clonotype was counted many times. Its antigen has not been determined. Per-nucleotide qualities are absent, and no much larger clonotype sits a single base away. This sample also appeared in a second study, on yellow fever vaccine responses in identical twins. From that second study: According to the authors, the vaccine-induced T cell response in identical twins seemed to be partly convergent and partly specific to each individual. Focusing on identical twins, the study followed the T cell clones that responded to the vaccine, and did so with precision.

The clonotype was recovered from a woman aged 18-29 years in good health. The rearrangement combines TRBV11-2 with TRBJ2-5, with no reliable assignment of the D segment. The sequencing sample was made of CD8+ T cells sorted from blood. The nucleotide sequence is TGTGCCAGCAGCTTAGGTCCGGGTGAGACCCAGTACTTC. This sequence encodes CASSLGPGETQYF.